This T cell receptor (beta chain) is from a study of Graves' ophthalmopathy and Graves' hyperthyroidism. The V and J ends lost 4 bases and 18 bases respectively, with 16 bases between them. Germline CDR1 SQVTM, CDR2 ANQGSEA. The CDR3 sequence is 11 residues long. The authors amplified TCR beta CDR3 regions from RNA transcripts. A first-round RT-PCR used HTBI primers, followed by a second-round multiplex PCR. One entry per CDR3 protein results from TCRdb running MiXCR on the multiplex PCR reads. Here the sample spans about 740,000 distinct CDR3 sequences, roughly 40% being singletons. This TCR was recovered from an adult man with Graves' ophthalmopathy. This chain joins TRBV29-1 and TRBJ1-6, with D tentatively TRBD1 (6 bases). The specimen sequenced was peripheral blood. The DNA of the CDR3 is TGCAGCGTTGCTCTAGGGGGTTTGGCCCACTTT. Protein: CSVALGGLAHF.